The clone carrying this T cell receptor beta chain has more than one count but fewer than ten. Its antigen is unknown. This sample was taken from a study of Tregs in tolerant kidney transplant recipients. Whole-study results and caveats: Activated donor B cell expansion appeared to reveal the most relevant donor-specific TCRbeta repertoire. For some patients, primers changed over time, blocking nucleotide-level comparison.

The protocol was immunoSEQ multiplex PCR, while the TCRdb copy is restricted to in-frame clones and leaves out a portion. The table has about 110,000 clones, about 90% seen once; the top ten hold under 0.35%. The source material was CD4+ T cells from blood, sampled before the transplant. The sequence was collected from a human donor who received a combined kidney and bone marrow transplant.

The CDR3 nucleotides read TGCGCCAGCAGCTCCCCAGGGACAGGTTCAGCAGATACGCAGTATTTT. It translates to CASSSPGTGSADTQYF. The V call is TRBV5-1, the J call TRBJ2-3; 8 bases are shared with TRBD1. The V segment lost 3 bases and the J segment 4 bases; nucleotides outside the gene matches: 10. The CDR3 consists of 16 residues. Germline V gene lookup returns CDR1 SGHRS and CDR2 YFSETQ.